The 14 T cell receptor beta chains listed next were all sequenced from one sample in a study of patients and donors after allogeneic stem cell transplantation. A single record per CDR3 protein comes from TCRdb applying MiXCR to the RT-PCR reads. The sample carries almost 90,000 distinct CDR3 sequences, 4% to 5% recorded once. The sample was blood, either unsorted or a sorted T cell fraction (not recorded which). Receptors originate from a human donor who was either an allogeneic HSCT recipient or a stem cell or donor lymphocyte infusion donor (not recorded which). It is not recorded whose cells these are; they may come from a transplant donor.

In its sample, this clonotype was seen many times. J is TRBJ2-7 and V is TRBV7-2; D might be TRBD1 or TRBD2, each matching 6 bases. V shed 5 bases and J shed 4 bases, with 24 bases lying between them. Per germline, CDR1 SGHTA and CDR2 FQGNSA. CDR3 length: 17 amino acids. The CDR3 loop reads CASSLEGGSNPPYEQYF. The CDR3 coding sequence is TGTGCCAGCAGCCTAGAGGGGGGTTCAAACCCGCCATACGAGCAGTACTTC.

Ten or more counts support this clonotype. The rearrangement links TRBV13 to TRBJ1-4; D uncertain. Germline loops: CDR1 PRHDT, CDR2 FYEKMQ (reference sequence). Trimming pared 5 bases from V and 6 bases from J, leaving 13 bases between. This CDR3 is 14 amino acids long. The CDR3 nucleotides read TGTGCCAGCAGCCTTTCTGGGAGGGATGAAAAACTGTTTTTT. This encodes CASSLSGRDEKLFF.

A remark on this clonotype: A much bigger clone sits one base away, suggesting this may be a read error. This rearrangement joins TRBV10-1 to TRBJ2-1; no firm D call. The length of the CDR3 is 13 residues. Per the germline V gene, CDR1 is WNHNN and CDR2 is SYGVQD (reference sequence). The CDR3: CASGESYYNEQFF. DNA of the CDR3: TGCGCCAGCGGTGAGTCGTATTACAATGAGCAGTTCTTC.

This clonotype was picked up a small number of times. The CDR3 here is CSAEGGGSYEQYF. For the CDR3, the DNA is TGCAGTGCTGAGGGCGGGGGATCCTACGAGCAGTACTTC. The chain has TRBV20-1 and TRBJ2-7; 7 bases fit TRBD2. CDR3 length equals 13 residues. J was trimmed by 1 base and V by 5 bases; bases with no gene match: 5. Looked up from germline, CDR1 is DFQATT and CDR2 is SNEGSKA (reference sequence).

This clonotype was counted many times. The chain carries TRBV7-8 and TRBJ2-1; perhaps TRBD2 as D (6 bases). The CDR3 extends over 16 amino acids. Germline V gene lookup returns CDR1 SGHVS and CDR2 FQNEAQ. Trimming removed 5 bases at V and 8 bases at J, with 22 bases between. CDR3 DNA: TGTGCCAGCAGCCTAATAGTGACTAGGCCCTTTTATGAGCAGTTCTTC. Translation: CASSLIVTRPFYEQFF.

Ten or more counts support this clonotype. The rearrangement joins TRBV20-1 to TRBJ2-1; 11 bases line up with TRBD2. CDR1 is DFQATT and CDR2 is SNEGSKA in the germline V gene (reference sequence). CDR3 size: 15 residues. The trim removed 5 bases at V and 2 bases at J, leaving 5 bases unmatched. This chain's CDR3 is CSAPIAGGAYNEQFF. The CDR3 nucleotides are TGCAGTGCTCCAATAGCGGGGGGGGCCTACAATGAGCAGTTCTTC.

At least ten counts were recorded for this clonotype. The chain combines TRBV12-3 or TRBV12-4 with TRBJ1-4; 9 positions agree with TRBD1. The V and J ends lost 6 bases and 10 bases, in that order; junction bases with no gene match: 6. This CDR3 is 13 amino acids long. The CDR3 is CASREGQGGKLFF. The CDR3 DNA follows: TGTGCCAGCAGGGAGGGACAGGGAGGAAAACTGTTTTTT.

V usage is TRBV7-9 and J usage is TRBJ2-2; 7 bases line up with TRBD1. From germline, CDR1 is SEHNR and CDR2 FQNEAQ (reference sequence). The ends lost 5 bases at V and 2 bases at J; junction bases unmatched: 2. The CDR3 has 14 residues. CDR3 sequence (DNA): TGTGCCAGCAGCCGACAGGGCAACACCGGGGAGCTGTTTTTT. Protein: CASSRQGNTGELFF.

This clonotype has a handful of counts. The chain links TRBV6-5 to TRBJ2-7; D might be TRBD1 (5 bases). There are 14 residues in the CDR3. Trimming took 0 bases from V and 2 from J, leaving 8 bases between them. Germline values: CDR1 MNHEY, CDR2 SVGAGI. This CDR3 is CASSYSQGTYEQYF. The CDR3 DNA reads as TGTGCCAGCAGTTACTCTCAGGGCACCTACGAGCAGTACTTC.

In its sample, this clonotype was seen many times. The genes are TRBV7-9 and TRBJ1-1; the match to TRBD1 covers 8 bases. V shed 5 bases, J shed 4 bases, and the junction held 3 bases outside the gene matches. Germline V gene data show CDR1 as SEHNR and CDR2 as FQNEAQ (reference sequence). This CDR3 spans 13 amino acids. CDR3 bases: TGTGCCAGCAGCCCAGGGGGCCTCACTGAAGCTTTCTTT. Translated, it gives CASSPGGLTEAFF.

V usage is TRBV7-9 and J usage is TRBJ2-7, with D possibly matching TRBD2 (5 bases). Trimming took 1 base from V and 12 from J, leaving 13 bases between them. Looked up from germline, CDR1 is SEHNR and CDR2 is FQNEAQ (reference sequence). This CDR3 comprises 12 residues. In DNA form, the CDR3 reads TGTGCCAGCAGCTTAGATGTCGGGGATCCGTACTTC. It yields the protein CASSLDVGDPYF.

This clonotype was observed many times. The rearrangement uses TRBV12-3 or TRBV12-4 and TRBJ2-5; no reliable D call. This CDR3 region has 11 residues. Trimming cost V 5 bases and J 5 bases, with 6 bases left between them. CDR3 nucleotides: TGTGCCAGCAGTGTCTTGGAGACCCAGTACTTC. It codes for CASSVLETQYF.

The chain uses TRBV29-1 and TRBJ1-1; D remains unclear. The V gene lost 3 bases and the J gene lost 1 base, with 6 bases spanning the gap. CDR1 and CDR2 from the germline V gene are SQVTM and ANQGSEA. The CDR3 covers 12 residues. CDR3 protein: CSVDYGNTEAFF. CDR3 DNA sequence: TGCAGCGTTGATTACGGGAACACTGAAGCTTTCTTT.

The chain has TRBV5-1 and TRBJ2-5; possibly TRBD1 for D (8 bases). Between the trimmed V and J ends, which lost 0 bases and 1 base, there was a span of 16 bases. The CDR3 contains 17 residues. Germline V gives CDR1 SGHRS, CDR2 YFSETQ. The CDR3 nucleotides read TGCGCCAGCAGCTTGGCCTACACAGGGGGGGGCCAAGAGACCCAGTACTTC. Amino acid sequence: CASSLAYTGGGQETQYF.